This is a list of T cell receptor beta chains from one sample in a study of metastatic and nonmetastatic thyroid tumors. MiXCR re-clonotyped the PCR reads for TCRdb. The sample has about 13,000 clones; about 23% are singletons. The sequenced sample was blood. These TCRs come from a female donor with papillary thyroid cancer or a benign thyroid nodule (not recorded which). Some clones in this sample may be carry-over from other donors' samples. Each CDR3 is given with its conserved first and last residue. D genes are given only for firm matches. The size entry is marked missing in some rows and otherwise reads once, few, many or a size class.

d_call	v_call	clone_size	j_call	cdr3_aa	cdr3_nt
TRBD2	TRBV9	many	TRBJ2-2	CASSVASGSGFGELFF	TGTGCCAGCAGCGTAGCGAGCGGGAGTGGTTTCGGGGAGCTGTTTTTT
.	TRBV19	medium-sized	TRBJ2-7	CASSIATDYEQYF	TGTGCCAGTAGTATAGCGACAGACTACGAGCAGTACTTC
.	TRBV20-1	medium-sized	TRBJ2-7	CSARGPQADRLTYEQYF	TGCAGTGCTAGAGGCCCTCAGGCAGACAGACTAACCTACGAGCAGTACTTC
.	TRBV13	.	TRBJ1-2	CASSLRGPTGGYTF	TGTGCCAGCAGCTTGCGGGGCCCGACTGGCGGCTACACCTTC
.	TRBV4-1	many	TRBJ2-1	CASSQESTETYNEQFF	TGCGCCAGCAGCCAAGAATCGACCGAGACCTACAATGAGCAGTTCTTC
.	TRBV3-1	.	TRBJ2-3	CASSQDRPSQRYTQYF	TGTGCCAGCAGCCAAGATCGGCCCAGCCAGCGTTATACGCAGTATTTT
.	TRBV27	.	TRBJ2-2	CASSSGTLSGTGELFF	TGTGCCAGCAGTTCCGGGACTCTATCGGGGACCGGGGAGCTGTTTTTT
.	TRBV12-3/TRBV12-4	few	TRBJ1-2	CASSDARGYGYTF	TGTGCCAGCAGTGATGCGAGGGGCTATGGCTACACCTTC
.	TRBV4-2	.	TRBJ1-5	CASSQEAGQKPQHF	TGTGCCAGCAGCCAAGAGGCCGGACAGAAGCCCCAGCATTTT
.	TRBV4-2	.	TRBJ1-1	CASSQRPTRPTEAFF	TGTGCCAGCAGCCAACGACCTACACGACCCACTGAAGCTTTCTTT
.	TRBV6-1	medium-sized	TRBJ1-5	CASSFGLGRVNQPQHF	TGTGCCAGCAGTTTCGGGCTTGGCAGGGTCAATCAGCCCCAGCATTTT
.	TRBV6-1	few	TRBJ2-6	CASTLGAGGSGANVLTF	TGTGCCAGCACCCTGGGGGCAGGGGGGTCTGGGGCCAACGTCCTGACTTTC
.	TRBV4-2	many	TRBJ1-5	CASRQGHLDWGNQPQHF	TGTGCCAGCAGACAAGGACACCTGGATTGGGGCAATCAGCCCCAGCATTTT
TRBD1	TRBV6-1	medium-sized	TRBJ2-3	CASTPSFGTGPDTQYF	TGTGCCAGCACCCCCTCATTCGGGACAGGGCCAGATACGCAGTATTTT
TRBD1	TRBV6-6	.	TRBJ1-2	CASSYRRTGTYGYTF	TGTGCCAGCAGTTATAGACGGACAGGGACCTATGGCTACACCTTC
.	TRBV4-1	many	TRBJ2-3	CASSQDGGGGTDTQYF	TGCGCCAGCAGCCAAGATGGAGGGGGCGGGACAGATACGCAGTATTTT
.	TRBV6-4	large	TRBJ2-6	CASSDTESGANVLTF	TGTGCCAGCAGTGACACGGAATCTGGGGCCAACGTCCTGACTTTC